At least ten counts were recorded for the clone carrying this TCR beta chain. Its antigen remains unknown. Genomic DNA provided the template from which TCR beta CDR3 was amplified by two-round multiplex PCR. Round-one PCR had primers specific to each TRBV and TRBJ gene. Via MiXCR, TCRdb re-called the multiplex PCR reads, giving one row per CDR3 protein. The sample records about 25,000 distinct CDR3 sequences, 36% being singletons. This record comes from a study of prognosis after radiotherapy for stage I lung cancer. Study-wide background: Patients numbered about a dozen men and more than five women, aged about 53 to 90 with a median of roughly 72 years.

The CDR3 is 17 residues long. The germline gives CDR1 MDHEN, CDR2 SYDVKM. The V end was cut by 6 bases, the J end by 1 base, with 21 bases between. Sample collection consisted of roughly 5.9 milliliters of peripheral blood drawn at each of two time points. Study findings and constraints: It was in patients who developed distant metastases that Shannon entropy after stereotactic body radiation therapy was lower.

The chain joins TRBV28 to TRBJ1-1, with D unclear. The starting material was PBMCs, obtained before or after stereotactic body radiation therapy (not recorded which). This sequence originates from a donor over 45 with non-small cell lung cancer. CDR3 in DNA: TGTGCCAGCAGCCCCGAGACGGGGAGAGGGAGGAACACTGAAGCTTTCTTT. It yields the protein CASSPETGRGRNTEAFF.